The 23 T cell receptor beta chains given below trace back to one sample, sequenced in a study of blood T cells in healthy people across ages (dated by TCRdb to the mid-2010s). Library preparation was by 5' RACE. Sequencing instrument: Illumina HiSeq 2500. The second PCR ran for about 6 to 11 cycles and used a J-beta primer mix along with a sample-barcoded 5' primer. TCRdb itself trimmed the public reads at Q25 with fastp, ran MiXCR and retained productive beta chains. Rows merge per CDR3 protein into single entries with the most common DNA and genes. A total of about 1.5 million distinct CDR3 sequences appear in this sample, roughly 43% of them only once. The ten largest clones represent about 4.1% of the sample. The specimen was blood. The receptors here all came from a woman aged 18-29 years in good health.

This clonotype was seen many times. The chain combines TRBV9 with TRBJ1-4, with 7 bases aligning to TRBD1. J gave up 3 bases and V 0 bases, and 2 bases lay outside the gene matches. Germline V gives CDR1 SGDLS, CDR2 YYNGEE. This CDR3 has 15 residues. The CDR3 nucleotides are TGTGCCAGCAGCGTAGAGGGACAGCCTAATGAAAAACTGTTTTTT. Residues: CASSVEGQPNEKLFF.

The chain is built from TRBV9 and TRBJ2-1; TRBD1 agrees at 8 bases. J gave up 6 bases and V 0 bases, and 11 bases lay outside the gene matches. The CDR3 length is 17 residues. Germline V gene data show CDR1 as SGDLS and CDR2 as YYNGEE. The CDR3 region has the DNA TGTGCCAGCAGCGTAGCTTCCGGGACAGGAGTTCTCAATGAGCAGTTCTTC. It yields the protein CASSVASGTGVLNEQFF.

The chain combines TRBV27 with TRBJ2-5, with 15 bases that match TRBD2. The CDR3 spans 18 residues. The germline V gene has CDR1 MNHEY and CDR2 SMNVEV (reference sequence). The V segment lost 3 bases and the J segment 2 bases; nucleotides outside the gene matches: 7. The DNA of the CDR3 is TGTGCCAGCAGTTTGAGGGGGACTAGCGGGAGGTCGCAAGAGACCCAGTACTTC. Protein product: CASSLRGTSGRSQETQYF.

This clonotype was seen only a few times. The chain combines TRBV7-2 with TRBJ1-2; D is unresolved. The CDR3 length is 16 residues. V gave up 5 bases and J gave up 0 bases, with 16 bases separating them. Per germline, CDR1 SGHTA and CDR2 FQGNSA. The CDR3 is CASSPRLLPANYGYTF. As DNA, the CDR3 is TGTGCCAGCAGCCCCCGACTGCTACCTGCTAACTATGGCTACACCTTC. Complete variable domain (other parts from reference TRBV7-2 and TRBJ1-2): GAGVSQSPSNKVTEKGKDVELRCDPISGHTALYWYRQSLGQGLEFLIYFQGNSAPDKSGLPSDRFSAERTGGSVSTLTIQRTQQEDSAVYLCASSPRLLPANYGYTFGSGTRLTVV.

The chain is built from TRBV6-2 or TRBV6-3 and TRBJ2-1, with TRBD2 matching over 7 bases. The J call may be mistaken, given a closer DNA end match to TRBJ2-7. Germline-derived CDR1 and CDR2 are MNHEY and SVGEGT. CDR3 length: 15 residues. CDR3 coding DNA: TGTGCCACCCGGGGTGGGAGGGACTTGTACAATGAGCAGTACTTC. Translated, it gives CATRGGRDLYNEQYF.

The chain employs TRBV29-1 and TRBJ1-1; D ambiguous. Trimming removed 4 bases from V and 0 bases from J, with 9 bases in between. This CDR3 contains 13 residues. Germline lookup yields CDR1 SQVTM and CDR2 ANQGSEA. CDR3 nucleotides: TGCAGCGTTGTTAAGGCTATGAACACTGAAGCTTTCTTT. Protein: CSVVKAMNTEAFF.

The chain links TRBV3-1 to TRBJ2-1, with 11 positions matching TRBD2. This CDR3 has 17 residues. Germline CDR1 LGHDT, CDR2 YNNKEL (reference sequence). After removal of 1 base from V and 1 base from J, the junction contained 3 bases not matched to a gene. The CDR3 DNA sequence: TGTGCCAGCAGCCAAGTAGCTAGCGGGGGGTCCTACAATGAGCAGTTCTTC. The encoded protein is CASSQVASGGSYNEQFF.

In this sample, this clonotype turned up a few times. Compared with germline, one end of the junction differs, possibly owing to a read error. The chain recombines TRBV7-9 with TRBJ1-5; D gene uncertain. CDR1 is SEHNR, CDR2 FQNEAQ, per germline (reference sequence). The CDR3 totals 14 residues. This CDR3 reads CASSLDISNQHQHF. The CDR3 coding sequence is TGTGCCAGCAGCCTCGACATTAGCAATCAGCACCAGCATTTT.

The chain uses TRBV13 and TRBJ2-1, with 11 bases lining up with TRBD2. Trimming took 3 bases from V and 13 from J; bases not matched to a gene: 11. This CDR3 is 15 amino acids long. Germline V gives CDR1 PRHDT, CDR2 FYEKMQ (reference sequence). The CDR3 bases are TGTGCCAGCAGCTTGTCGGGACTAGCGGAAGAGACCCAGTTCTTC. Translated, it gives CASSLSGLAEETQFF.

The CDR3: CASSLAGGWNTEAFF. The DNA for the CDR3 is TGCGCCAGCAGCTTGGCGGGGGGCTGGAACACTGAAGCTTTCTTT. The chain uses TRBV5-1 and TRBJ1-1, with a weak D call TRBD1 (6 bases). CDR3 size: 15 residues. Germline V CDR1 and CDR2: SGHRS, YFSETQ. With 0 bases removed from V and 1 base from J, the gap between germline ends came to 10 bases.

This clonotype was detected only once. The chain is built from TRBV11-2 and TRBJ2-1; D assignment may be TRBD1 or TRBD2 (5 bases each). V lost 4 bases and J 5 bases, leaving 15 bases between the germline ends. Germline CDR1 reads SGHAT; CDR2 reads FQNNGV. The CDR3 totals 15 residues. CDR3 coding DNA: TGTGCCAGCAGCTCCGGGGCGCCCGATAACAATGAGCAGTTCTTC. Protein product: CASSSGAPDNNEQFF.

The chain employs TRBV12-3 or TRBV12-4 and TRBJ2-3; 10 bases line up with TRBD1. The CDR3 runs 16 residues. V shed 7 bases, J shed 2 bases, and the junction held 9 bases outside the gene matches. As DNA, the CDR3 is TGTGCCAGCAACATGGACAGGGGGGTTTCCACAGATACGCAGTATTTT. Translated, it gives CASNMDRGVSTDTQYF.

The chain couples TRBV21-1 to TRBJ2-4; TRBD1 was called by the table and not checked on the DNA. TRBV21-1 is a pseudogene segment. CDR3 length equals 15 residues. CDR3 DNA sequence: TGTGCCAGCAGCAAAGGGCCCAGGGGCAAAAACATTCAGTACTTC. Amino acids: CASSKGPRGKNIQYF.

The genes are TRBV6-2 or TRBV6-3 and TRBJ2-7; D is perhaps TRBD1 (6 bases). This CDR3 is built from 14 residues. V lost 2 bases and J lost 3, with 11 bases in between. In germline, CDR1 is MNHEY, CDR2 SVGEGT. CDR3 region: CASSYAGAFYEQYF. The CDR3 coding sequence is TGTGCCAGCAGTTACGCAGGGGCATTCTACGAGCAGTACTTC.

This sequence joins TRBV30 and TRBJ2-5, with 13 bases aligning to TRBD2. The germline V gene has CDR1 GTSNPN and CDR2 SVGIG (reference sequence). This CDR3 spans 13 amino acids. Unmatched junction bases numbered 2, after V lost 5 bases and J lost 5 bases. DNA of the CDR3: TGTGCCTGGTGGACTAGCGGGGGTGAGACCCAGTACTTC. Translating gives CAWWTSGGETQYF.

J is TRBJ2-3 and V is TRBV7-9, with 8 bases matching TRBD2. Unmatched junction bases numbered 12, after V lost 5 bases and J lost 2 bases. Germline V gene sequence: CDR1 SEHNR, CDR2 FQNEAQ (reference sequence). The CDR3 has 17 amino acids. CDR3 DNA: TGTGCCAGCAGCCTCGGCGGGGGGAGAGTTTACACAGATACGCAGTATTTT. This gives the protein CASSLGGGRVYTDTQYF. The whole variable domain, remainder taken from reference TRBV7-9 and TRBJ2-3, is DTGVSQNPRHKITKRGQNVTFRCDPISEHNRLYWYRQTLGQGPEFLTYFQNEAQLEKSRLLSDRFSAERPKGSFSTLEIQRTEQGDSAMYLCASSLGGGRVYTDTQYFGPGTRLTVL.

This chain joins TRBV6-2 or TRBV6-3 and TRBJ1-4; D ambiguous. Trimming cost V 0 bases and J 6 bases, with 17 bases left between them. This CDR3 is built from 17 residues. The germline V gene has CDR1 MNHEY and CDR2 SVGEGT. CDR3 sequence: CASSYSRPRLVDEKLFF. DNA for the CDR3: TGTGCCAGCAGTTACTCGCGGCCCCGCCTAGTGGATGAAAAACTGTTTTTT.

The chain carries TRBV21-1 and TRBJ2-3; TRBD2, as called in the table, went unchecked against the DNA. TRBV21-1 is recorded as a pseudogene. CDR3 size: 17 residues. This chain's CDR3 is CASSKEGAGRGTDTQYF. The CDR3 DNA follows: TGTGCCAGCAGCAAAGAGGGTGCGGGGAGGGGCACAGATACGCAGTATTTT.

V usage is TRBV20-1 and J usage is TRBJ2-3; D is perhaps TRBD2 (6 bases). The CDR3 sequence is 13 residues long. V lost 7 bases to trimming and J lost 11 bases, with 22 bases between them. CDR1 is DFQATT, CDR2 SNEGSKA, per germline (reference sequence). This CDR3 reads CSVKTRSIGMQYF. DNA for the CDR3: TGCAGTGTGAAGACTAGATCGATTGGGATGCAGTATTTT.

This clonotype was counted only a few times. The gene calls are TRBV28 and TRBJ2-4; the match to TRBD1 covers 10 bases. The closer fit of TRBJ2-7 to the DNA end suggests the J call may be wrong. The CDR3 runs to 14 residues. Germline CDR1 reads MDHEN; CDR2 reads SYDVKM. CDR3: CASDSDRGGYEQYF. CDR3 nucleotide sequence: TGTGCCAGCGACTCGGACAGGGGGGGATACGAGCAGTACTTC.

This clonotype showed up just once. The chain couples TRBV20-1 to TRBJ2-1; 8 bases match TRBD2. The better agreement between TRBJ2-7 and the DNA end casts doubt on the J call. Per germline, CDR1 DFQATT and CDR2 SNEGSKA (reference sequence). The CDR3 sequence is 15 residues long. The CDR3, as DNA: TGCAGTGCCCTCCCTAGCGGGTTCCCATACAATGAGCAGTACTTC. This sequence encodes CSALPSGFPYNEQYF.

The chain recombines TRBV5-6 with TRBJ2-3; 12 bases line up with TRBD1. Germline CDR1 and CDR2: SGHDT and YYEEEE. V lost 4 bases and J lost 6; bases outside the gene matches: 9. The CDR3 spans 16 residues. The CDR3 protein is CASSSLGQGARDTQYF. DNA for the CDR3: TGTGCCAGCAGCAGCCTGGGACAGGGGGCACGGGATACGCAGTATTTT.

This chain's CDR3 is CASSLTVTPDNEQFF. Here the CDR3 DNA reads TGTGCCAGCAGCTTAACTGTGACACCAGACAATGAGCAGTTCTTC. The chain links TRBV13 to TRBJ2-1, with D unresolved. V lost 2 bases, J lost 5 bases, and 13 bases lay in between. This CDR3 has 15 residues. The germline gives CDR1 PRHDT, CDR2 FYEKMQ (reference sequence).